This T cell receptor beta chain derives from a study of cytomegalovirus exposure and HLA in healthy donors. General observations from the study: Sequencing likely produced, as an artifact, a cluster of highly shared sequence variants.

About this clone itself: Antigen specificity is unknown.

This CDR3 has 13 amino acids. Germline V gene sequence: CDR1 MGHRA, CDR2 YSYEKL. It was with 60 Vbeta and 13 Jbeta primers that the PCR ran. Per the original methods: An analysis that came later counted 73 million or so unique TCR beta chains, approximately 10 million shared. Repertoires were generated with immunoSEQ multiplex PCR, while TCRdb's copy carries only in-frame clones and drops some. That table supplies the V and J calls and clone size; D and trimming were determined from the DNA. Of 150,000 to 200,000 clones in the sample, 60% to 80% were seen once. This sequence was found in a man aged 45-65 years in good health and CMV-seropositive. The gene calls are TRBV4-1 and TRBJ2-5; D is undetermined. The J call may be incorrect, as the DNA end agrees better with TRBJ2-7. Sequenced input: PBMCs. CDR3 in DNA: TGCGCCAGCAGCCAAATGGGCACCTACGAGCAGTACTTC. This codes for CASSQMGTYEQYF.